The present T cell receptor beta chain was sequenced within a study of T cells after posttransplantation cyclophosphamide. Sampled 1 year posttransplant, controls received myeloablative marrow transplants, methotrexate and a calcineurin inhibitor. The germline V and J ends were trimmed by 0 bases and 0 bases, with 15 bases remaining between them. The CDR3 totals 17 residues. Per germline, CDR1 ENHRY and CDR2 SYGVKD. Libraries were prepared by immunoSEQ multiplex PCR; TCRdb keeps only in-frame clonotypes and omits some of them. Among about 16,000 clones, around 86% were seen once, and the ten largest hold 3.5%.

The V gene is TRBV10-3, the J gene TRBJ2-7; maybe TRBD1 (5 bases). This sequence originates from a male patient between 50 and 60 years old who received an allogeneic stem cell transplant from an unrelated donor, was CMV-positive, and had chronic GVHD only. Part of the T cell pool may stem from the graft donor. Sample: PBMCs, taken after an allogeneic stem cell transplant with a calcineurin inhibitor and methotrexate. The CDR3 bases are TGTGCCATCAGTGAGTCGACGACAGCAGTAAACTCCTACGAGCAGTACTTC. Translation: CAISESTTAVNSYEQYF.